A selection of T cell receptor beta chains follows, all from one sample in a study of immune characterization of retroperitoneal liposarcoma. TCRdb ran MiXCR on the PCR reads and lists one entry per CDR3 protein. Among fewer than 2,000 distinct CDR3 sequences listed, approximately 28% were seen once. Source material: tumor tissue. All receptors derive from a female donor with retroperitoneal liposarcoma. The CDR3 runs from the conserved cysteine through the conserved F or W. A D gene is named only where the DNA matches it firmly. Size tells how often a clone was seen (once, few, many) or the class of an expanded clone, and some rows leave it out.

J gene: TRBJ2-1; D gene: -; V gene: TRBV6-1; clone size: medium-sized; CDR3 DNA: TGTGCCAGCAGTGAAGGAGCAGGGGGGAGCTCCTACAATGAGCAGTTCTTC; CDR3 protein: CASSEGAGGSSYNEQFF
J gene: TRBJ2-1; D gene: -; V gene: TRBV12-3/TRBV12-4; clone size: -; CDR3 DNA: TGTGCCAGCACCATTAGCGGAACCTACAATGAGCAGTTCTTC; CDR3 protein: CASTISGTYNEQFF
J gene: TRBJ2-1; D gene: -; V gene: TRBV6-1; clone size: few; CDR3 DNA: TGTGCCAGCAGTCAGGGAATCGGATATGAGCAGTTCTTC; CDR3 protein: CASSQGIGYEQFF
J gene: TRBJ2-3; D gene: -; V gene: TRBV11-2; clone size: -; CDR3 DNA: TGTGCCAGCAGCTTAGAGGGAGATACGCAGTATTTT; CDR3 protein: CASSLEGDTQYF
J gene: TRBJ2-7; D gene: TRBD1; V gene: TRBV6-1; clone size: medium-sized; CDR3 DNA: TGTGCCAGCAGTCCCGAAGAGGGACAGGGTGTAGCTTCCTCCTACGAGCAGTACTTC; CDR3 protein: CASSPEEGQGVASSYEQYF
J gene: TRBJ2-1; D gene: -; V gene: TRBV6-6; clone size: large; CDR3 DNA: TGTGCCAGCAGTTACGGCGCAAGGCTAGTGGGCTACGAGCAGTTCTTC; CDR3 protein: CASSYGARLVGYEQFF
J gene: TRBJ2-1; D gene: -; V gene: TRBV6-1; clone size: few; CDR3 DNA: TGTGCCAGCAGTGAAGAGTACGGAACCTACGAGCAGTTCTTC; CDR3 protein: CASSEEYGTYEQFF
J gene: TRBJ2-1; D gene: TRBD2; V gene: TRBV12-3/TRBV12-4; clone size: -; CDR3 DNA: TGTGCCAGCAAGGTTGCGGGGGACTCCTACAATGAGCAGTTCTTC; CDR3 protein: CASKVAGDSYNEQFF
J gene: TRBJ2-3; D gene: TRBD1; V gene: TRBV6-1; clone size: -; CDR3 DNA: TGTGCCAGCAGTGACGGGACAGGGGAGTTAGATACGCAGTATTTT; CDR3 protein: CASSDGTGELDTQYF
J gene: TRBJ2-1; D gene: TRBD2; V gene: TRBV6-1; clone size: medium-sized; CDR3 DNA: TGTGCCAGCCGTGGGATGGCGGGAGGGAGATACAATGAGCAGTTCTTC; CDR3 protein: CASRGMAGGRYNEQFF
J gene: TRBJ2-7; D gene: -; V gene: TRBV11-2; clone size: few; CDR3 DNA: TGTGCCAGCAGCTACTTCTACGAGCAGTACTTC; CDR3 protein: CASSYFYEQYF
J gene: TRBJ2-2; D gene: TRBD1; V gene: TRBV7-2; clone size: medium-sized; CDR3 DNA: TGTGCCAGCAGCTCACGGACAGGGGGCATCGGGGAGCTGTTTTTT; CDR3 protein: CASSSRTGGIGELFF
J gene: TRBJ2-1; D gene: -; V gene: TRBV6-1; clone size: few; CDR3 DNA: TGTGCCAGCAGTGAGTACTCGATCTCCTACGAGCAGTTCTTC; CDR3 protein: CASSEYSISYEQFF
J gene: TRBJ1-1; D gene: -; V gene: TRBV6-5; clone size: many; CDR3 DNA: TGTGCCAGCAGTTATCCGACAGTAGCTGAAGCTTTCTTT; CDR3 protein: CASSYPTVAEAFF
J gene: TRBJ2-5; D gene: -; V gene: TRBV6-6; clone size: medium-sized; CDR3 DNA: TGTGCCAGTCGAAGGGGGGCCGGAGAGACCCAGTACTTC; CDR3 protein: CASRRGAGETQYF
J gene: TRBJ2-1; D gene: -; V gene: TRBV20-1; clone size: few; CDR3 DNA: TGCAGTGTTCAGAGGCCCCCTTACAATGAGCAGTTCTTC; CDR3 protein: CSVQRPPYNEQFF
J gene: TRBJ2-7; D gene: TRBD1; V gene: TRBV6-1; clone size: medium-sized; CDR3 DNA: TGTGCCAGCAGTCGACAGGGGCCTTCCTACGAGCAGTACTTC; CDR3 protein: CASSRQGPSYEQYF
J gene: TRBJ2-7; D gene: -; V gene: TRBV6-1; clone size: large; CDR3 DNA: TGTGCCAGCAGCCCTCGAAGGACGGAAAACAATGAGCAGTACTTC; CDR3 protein: CASSPRRTENNEQYF
J gene: TRBJ2-1; D gene: -; V gene: TRBV12-3/TRBV12-4; clone size: -; CDR3 DNA: TGTGCCAGCAGTTTGGTCTCCTACAATGAGCAGTTCTTC; CDR3 protein: CASSLVSYNEQFF
J gene: TRBJ2-7; D gene: -; V gene: TRBV27; clone size: medium-sized; CDR3 DNA: TGTGCCAGCATGGTCTCCAGGGGTGGTCTCAATGAGCAGTACTTC; CDR3 protein: CASMVSRGGLNEQYF
J gene: TRBJ2-1; D gene: TRBD1; V gene: TRBV6-9; clone size: -; CDR3 DNA: TGTGCCAGCAGTTTAGGGACAGTCTACAATGAGCAGTTCTTC; CDR3 protein: CASSLGTVYNEQFF
J gene: TRBJ2-1; D gene: -; V gene: TRBV4-1; clone size: -; CDR3 DNA: TGCGCCAGCAGCCATGGTCGGCGGAATGAGCAGTTCTTC; CDR3 protein: CASSHGRRNEQFF
J gene: TRBJ2-3; D gene: TRBD2; V gene: TRBV5-1; clone size: few; CDR3 DNA: TGCGCCAGCAGCTTGGATACTAGCGGGAGTAGGAATACGCAGTATTTT; CDR3 protein: CASSLDTSGSRNTQYF
J gene: TRBJ2-5; D gene: -; V gene: TRBV12-3/TRBV12-4; clone size: -; CDR3 DNA: TGTGCCAGCAGCTCAACCGTATCCTCGGCCCAGTACTTC; CDR3 protein: CASSSTVSSAQYF
J gene: TRBJ2-7; D gene: TRBD2; V gene: TRBV7-2; clone size: medium-sized; CDR3 DNA: TGTGCCAGCAGCTTAGCCGGCGGGAGCTACGAGCAGTACTTC; CDR3 protein: CASSLAGGSYEQYF
J gene: TRBJ2-5; D gene: -; V gene: TRBV7-2; clone size: medium-sized; CDR3 DNA: TGTGCCAGCAGGGCTGCGGATATATTGGAGACCCAGTACTTC; CDR3 protein: CASRAADILETQYF
J gene: TRBJ2-3; D gene: TRBD2; V gene: TRBV6-1; clone size: medium-sized; CDR3 DNA: TGTGCCAGCAGCTGGACTGAGCCGGGACTAGCGGTTACAGATACGCAGTATTTT; CDR3 protein: CASSWTEPGLAVTDTQYF
J gene: TRBJ1-2; D gene: TRBD1; V gene: TRBV30; clone size: once; CDR3 DNA: TGTGCCTGGGAAAAAGACAGGGGGCTCTTAGGCTACACCTTC; CDR3 protein: CAWEKDRGLLGYTF
J gene: TRBJ2-7; D gene: -; V gene: TRBV6-6; clone size: few; CDR3 DNA: TGTGCCAGCAGTTACGCCGACTTCCGGTGGAACGAGCAGTACTTC; CDR3 protein: CASSYADFRWNEQYF
J gene: TRBJ1-2; D gene: -; V gene: TRBV10-2; clone size: few; CDR3 DNA: TGCGCCAGCAGTGAGTCGGACATTTGGGAAGGCTACACCTTC; CDR3 protein: CASSESDIWEGYTF
J gene: TRBJ2-1; D gene: TRBD2; V gene: TRBV7-2; clone size: medium-sized; CDR3 DNA: TGTGCCAGCAGCTCGAAGCGGGGGGATACCTACAATGAGCAGTTCTTC; CDR3 protein: CASSSKRGDTYNEQFF
J gene: TRBJ2-1; D gene: -; V gene: TRBV27; clone size: -; CDR3 DNA: TGTGCCAGCAGTTTAGAGGAAACAAGCAATGAGCAGTTCTTC; CDR3 protein: CASSLEETSNEQFF
J gene: TRBJ2-5; D gene: TRBD1; V gene: TRBV5-1; clone size: -; CDR3 DNA: TGCGCCAGCAGCTTGGTAGCCTCGGGACAGGGTGGGTCCCAGTACTTC; CDR3 protein: CASSLVASGQGGSQYF
J gene: TRBJ2-7; D gene: TRBD2; V gene: TRBV12-3/TRBV12-4; clone size: -; CDR3 DNA: TGTGCCAGCAGTCGGACTAGCGCGGACTACGAGCAGTACTTC; CDR3 protein: CASSRTSADYEQYF
J gene: TRBJ2-6; D gene: -; V gene: TRBV10-2; clone size: large; CDR3 DNA: TGCGCCAGCACTAAAGGCCCAGGGTTTCCCTCTGGGGCCAACGTCCTGACTTTC; CDR3 protein: CASTKGPGFPSGANVLTF
J gene: TRBJ2-1; D gene: -; V gene: TRBV6-5; clone size: -; CDR3 DNA: TGTGCCAGCAGTTCACAAAATCCGGGGGTAGCCTACAATGAGCAGTTCTTC; CDR3 protein: CASSSQNPGVAYNEQFF
J gene: TRBJ2-7; D gene: -; V gene: TRBV10-1; clone size: few; CDR3 DNA: TGCGCCAGCAGTCCCCGCAGAGCAGTCTACGAGCAGTACTTC; CDR3 protein: CASSPRRAVYEQYF
J gene: TRBJ2-1; D gene: TRBD2; V gene: TRBV6-1; clone size: -; CDR3 DNA: TGTGCCAGCAGTGAGGTCCCCGGGGACTACTCCTACAATGAGCAGTTCTTC; CDR3 protein: CASSEVPGDYSYNEQFF
J gene: TRBJ2-3; D gene: TRBD2; V gene: TRBV4-2; clone size: -; CDR3 DNA: TGTGCCAGCAGCCAAGATTTGGGGACTAGATTTGGTACGGATACGCAGTATTTT; CDR3 protein: CASSQDLGTRFGTDTQYF
J gene: TRBJ2-3; D gene: TRBD1; V gene: TRBV6-6; clone size: -; CDR3 DNA: TGTGCCAGCAGTGAGGGACAGGGGCGCACAGATACGCAGTATTTT; CDR3 protein: CASSEGQGRTDTQYF
J gene: TRBJ2-1; D gene: TRBD1; V gene: TRBV14; clone size: few; CDR3 DNA: TGTGCCAGCAGCACCCGGGACAGGTCCTACAATGAGCAGTTCTTC; CDR3 protein: CASSTRDRSYNEQFF
J gene: TRBJ2-3; D gene: -; V gene: TRBV11-3; clone size: few; CDR3 DNA: TGTGCCAGCAGCTTAGAGGTTGCAGATACGCAGTATTTT; CDR3 protein: CASSLEVADTQYF
J gene: TRBJ2-3; D gene: -; V gene: TRBV6-1; clone size: medium-sized; CDR3 DNA: TGTGCCAGCAGTGAAGCGAGGGCTAGCGGCACAGATACGCAGTATTTT; CDR3 protein: CASSEARASGTDTQYF